Each of the 17 T cell receptor beta chains below was sequenced from the same sample in a study of blood T cell repertoires in COVID-19. Libraries were prepared by immunoSEQ multiplex PCR; TCRdb keeps only in-frame clonotypes and omits some of them. In the table there are over 250,000 clones, roughly 87% of which are singletons. Sequences were obtained from peripheral blood. All receptors derive from a human donor in a cohort sampled during active COVID-19.

This chain's CDR3 is CASSLSGLAGRRETQYF. DNA for the CDR3: TGTGCCAGCAGCTTATCGGGACTAGCGGGGAGAAGGGAGACCCAGTACTTC. This chain uses TRBV7-9 with TRBJ2-5; 13 positions agree with TRBD2. This CDR3 has 17 residues. Per germline, CDR1 SEHNR and CDR2 FQNEAQ (reference sequence). V dropped 2 bases and J dropped 5; count of bases not matched to a gene: 8.

The CDR3 reads CASKGGTGGYEQYF. The CDR3 DNA follows: TGTGCCAGCAAGGGGGGGACAGGGGGGTACGAGCAGTACTTC. The V call is TRBV28, the J call TRBJ2-7; 11 nucleotides match TRBD1. In germline, CDR1 is MDHEN, CDR2 SYDVKM. V shed 7 bases, J shed 4 bases, and the junction held 6 bases outside the gene matches. CDR3 length equals 14 residues.

This chain joins TRBV11-2 and TRBJ2-7; D possibly corresponds to TRBD1 (5 bases). Per germline, CDR1 SGHAT and CDR2 FQNNGV. The CDR3 totals 15 residues. Trimming shortened V by 6 bases and J by 0 bases, and 15 bases separated the two germline ends. CDR3 sequence reads: CASSSPRVPSYEQYF. The CDR3 coding sequence is TGTGCCAGCAGTTCCCCCAGGGTCCCCTCCTACGAGCAGTACTTC.

The V gene is TRBV3-1 (or the pseudogene TRBV3-2), the J gene TRBJ2-6, with 7 positions matching TRBD2. Losses at the gene ends were 5 bases for V and 0 bases for J; bases not matched to a gene: 10. The CDR3 runs 18 residues. Per germline, CDR1 LGHDT and CDR2 YNNKEL (reference sequence). The CDR3 loop is CASSGPGGGLSGANVLTF. The CDR3 coding sequence is TGTGCCAGCAGCGGCCCGGGGGGAGGGCTCTCTGGGGCCAACGTCCTGACTTTC.

The V gene is TRBV11-3, the J gene TRBJ2-3; D may be TRBD1 (5 bases). Germline V gives CDR1 SGHNT, CDR2 YENEEA. V was cut by 1 base and J by 0 bases, with 11 bases left in between. This CDR3 is 16 amino acids long. DNA for the CDR3: TGTGCCAGCAGCTTAGGTGGGCAGGGTAGCACAGATACGCAGTATTTT. This gives the protein CASSLGGQGSTDTQYF.

The chain links TRBV7-8 to TRBJ2-7, with 7 bases matching TRBD1. J gave up 6 bases and V 4 bases, and 15 bases lay outside the gene matches. There are 16 residues in the CDR3. The V gene's germline CDR1 is SGHVS and CDR2 FQNEAQ. The CDR3 coding sequence is TGTGCCAGCAGCTACGCCTCCCGGGACAGAATAGGCGAGCAGTACTTC. Its protein product is CASSYASRDRIGEQYF. Together with reference TRBV7-8 and TRBJ2-7, the CDR3 gives the full variable domain: GAGVSQSPRYKVAKRGQDVALRCDPISGHVSLFWYQQALGQGPEFLTYFQNEAQLDKSGLPSDRFFAERPEGSVSTLKIQRTQQEDSAVYLCASSYASRDRIGEQYFGPGTRLTVT.

The table lists this clone with a count of one. The chain combines TRBV12-3 or TRBV12-4 with TRBJ2-3; D not resolved. V lost 11 bases to trimming and J lost 8 bases, with 20 bases between them. The CDR3 length is 13 residues. The CDR3 spells CAGARQTYSTQYF. CDR3 nucleotide sequence: TGTGCCGGCGCCCGCCAGACCTACAGTACGCAGTATTTT.

The chain joins TRBV7-9 to TRBJ2-2; possible D gene TRBD2, 5 bases. V was trimmed by 2 bases and J by 6 bases, leaving 22 bases between them. From germline, CDR1 is SEHNR and CDR2 FQNEAQ (reference sequence). The CDR3 covers 18 residues. The DNA for the CDR3 is TGTGCCAGCAGCTTAACCGAGAGGGCCTATATATCGGCCGGGGAGCTGTTTTTT. This gives the protein CASSLTERAYISAGELFF.

CDR3 sequence: CASSTLRTGGIGEQFF. Written as DNA, the CDR3 is TGTGCCAGTAGTACCCTTCGGACAGGGGGCATAGGTGAGCAGTTCTTC. V and J are TRBV19 and TRBJ2-1; 11 nucleotides align to TRBD1. Looked up from germline, CDR1 is LNHDA and CDR2 is SQIVND (reference sequence). J was trimmed by 9 bases and V by 4 bases; bases with no gene match: 11. This CDR3 comprises 16 residues.

The V and J genes are TRBV7-2 and TRBJ2-7; D might be TRBD2 (6 bases). Germline CDR1 and CDR2: SGHTA and FQGNSA. The CDR3 contains 14 residues. V lost 3 bases to trimming and J lost 2 bases, with 11 bases between them. As DNA, the CDR3 is TGTGCCAGCAGCTTTACGGGGGAGACCTACGAGCAGTACTTC. Its protein product is CASSFTGETYEQYF. Variable domain in full (rest from reference TRBV7-2 and TRBJ2-7): GAGVSQSPSNKVTEKGKDVELRCDPISGHTALYWYRQSLGQGLEFLIYFQGNSAPDKSGLPSDRFSAERTGGSVSTLTIQRTQQEDSAVYLCASSFTGETYEQYFGPGTRLTVT.

This chain links TRBV7-9 with TRBJ2-7; 10 bases agree with TRBD1. This CDR3 is built from 15 residues. V lost 5 bases, J lost 1 base, and 5 bases stayed unmatched. From germline, CDR1 is SEHNR and CDR2 FQNEAQ (reference sequence). The chain's CDR3 is CASSPRDRGSYEQYF. The CDR3 DNA is TGTGCCAGCAGCCCACGGGACAGGGGATCCTACGAGCAGTACTTC.

V is TRBV5-1 and J is TRBJ2-5, with TRBD1 matching 7 bases. V trimming: 5 bases; J trimming: 4 bases; junction bases outside the gene matches: 8. CDR1 is SGHRS and CDR2 is YFSETQ in the germline V gene. This CDR3 is built from 14 residues. The CDR3 DNA reads as TGCGCCAGCAGACCCTCTCCAGGGGGAGAGACCCAGTACTTC. As protein: CASRPSPGGETQYF.

J is TRBJ2-5 and V is TRBV7-8; 7 nucleotides line up with TRBD1. The germline CDR1 and CDR2 sequences are SGHVS and FQNEAQ. CDR3 length: 13 amino acids. V dropped 3 bases and J dropped 5; count of bases not matched to a gene: 3. CDR3 residues: CASSFDRVETQYF. DNA of the CDR3: TGTGCCAGCAGCTTCGACAGGGTGGAGACCCAGTACTTC.

The V and J genes are TRBV18 and TRBJ1-3; D is perhaps TRBD1 (5 bases). Trimming took off 4 bases at V and 0 bases at J, with 7 bases between the two ends. Germline V gives CDR1 KGHSH, CDR2 LQKENI. The CDR3 has 14 amino acids. The CDR3 region is CASSQDNSGNTIYF. In DNA, the CDR3 is TGTGCCAGCTCACAGGACAACTCTGGAAACACCATATATTTT.

This sequence joins TRBV19 and TRBJ2-3, with D maybe TRBD2 (6 bases). V was shortened by 6 bases and J by 2 bases, with 18 bases between the two germline ends. The CDR3 is made up of 16 amino acids. Germline lookup yields CDR1 LNHDA and CDR2 SQIVND (reference sequence). Here the CDR3 reads CASRAGSLGYTDTQYF. The DNA of the CDR3 is TGTGCCAGTAGGGCGGGGTCCCTGGGGTACACAGATACGCAGTATTTT.

J is TRBJ2-3 and V is TRBV6-5; 7 bases match TRBD1. J was trimmed by 4 bases and V by 8 bases; bases with no gene match: 9. The CDR3 consists of 14 residues. Germline V gene sequence: CDR1 MNHEY, CDR2 SVGAGI. The CDR3 DNA reads TGTGCCAGCCGTCGACAGGGTTCCCCAGATACGCAGTATTTT. Its translation is CASRRQGSPDTQYF.

The chain recombines TRBV7-9 with TRBJ2-7; maybe TRBD1 (5 bases). V lost 5 bases to trimming and J lost 4 bases, with 15 bases between them. Germline values: CDR1 SEHNR, CDR2 FQNEAQ (reference sequence). The CDR3 has 14 amino acids. The CDR3 DNA reads TGTGCCAGCAGCCCTCCAACAGGAGTATACGAGCAGTACTTC. It encodes CASSPPTGVYEQYF.